The clone carrying this TCR beta chain was counted between two and nine times. Treatment given: approximately 18 received Ad26.COV2.S at low or high dose, single or two shots; roughly five received placebo; per-sample allocation not given. Material that was analyzed had been drawn on day 63 after the first vaccine or placebo injection. Cohort 1b enrolled adults aged 18-55 years in Boston. Clones were read by immunoSEQ multiplex PCR, and TCRdb kept only the in-frame ones, dropping some. The sample shows hundreds of thousands of clones, roughly 90% of them seen only once. This sample was taken from a study of Ad26.COV2.S vaccination and SARS-CoV-2 variants. Study-wide background: Each vaccinee took Ad26.COV2.S intramuscularly, once or twice 56 days apart.

Germline-derived CDR1 and CDR2 are KGHSH and LQKENI. The V segment lost 2 bases and the J segment 8 bases; nucleotides outside the gene matches: 3. CDR3 length equals 14 residues. The sequencing here drew on peripheral blood, taken in a trial of Ad26.COV2.S vaccine versus placebo. V is TRBV18 and J is TRBJ1-2; TRBD1 matches at 12 bases. This receptor was identified in a person between 18 and 65 years old who received the Ad26.COV2.S COVID-19 vaccine or a placebo. CDR3 in DNA: TGTGCCAGCTCACCAGGGGACAGGGGGCACGGCTACACCTTC. Translation gives CASSPGDRGHGYTF. The full variable domain, its missing parts supplied by reference TRBV18 and TRBJ1-2, is NAGVMQNPRHLVRRRGQEARLRCSPMKGHSHVYWYRQLPEEGLKFMVYLQKENIIDESGMPKERFSAEFPKEGPSILRIQQVVRGDSAAYFCASSPGDRGHGYTFGSGTRLTVV.